This passage covers 20 T cell receptor beta chains from one sample sequenced in a study of T-cell reconstitution after alpha-beta-depleted transplantation in children. The library targeted TCRbeta and was prepared with unique molecular identifiers. TCRdb re-called the PCR reads with MiXCR, one entry per CDR3 protein. The sample yields 450,000 to 550,000 distinct CDR3 sequences, 10% to 12% seen once. The input for sequencing was PBMCs, mostly from graft donor cells, taken 180 days after TCRalphabeta/CD19-depleted stem cell transplant. Receptor source: a female patient aged 2-10 years who had a stem cell transplant for aplastic anemia, so the T cells may come from the graft donor.

This clonotype was observed a few times. This chain uses TRBV28 with TRBJ2-7; 9 nucleotides match TRBD1. V was clipped by 4 bases and J by 5 bases; unmatched bases: 9. Germline V CDR1 and CDR2: MDHEN, SYDVKM. The CDR3 sequence is 15 residues long. CDR3 sequence: CASSSPGTGNNEQYF. The CDR3 DNA is TGTGCCAGCAGTTCCCCCGGGACAGGGAATAACGAGCAGTACTTC.

This clonotype was observed a few times. The chain recombines TRBV28 with TRBJ1-4, with TRBD1 identical over 12 bases. The CDR3 consists of 15 residues. Germline values: CDR1 MDHEN, CDR2 SYDVKM. V shed 2 bases and J 9 bases; nucleotides not matched to a gene: 4. CDR3 sequence reads: CASSLGGQGAQKLFF. The CDR3, as DNA: TGTGCCAGCAGTTTAGGGGGACAGGGGGCGCAAAAACTGTTTTTT.

This clonotype was found a few times. The rearrangement joins TRBV20-1 to TRBJ2-3; D remains ambiguous. The CDR3 covers 12 residues. Germline CDR1 DFQATT, CDR2 SNEGSKA (reference sequence). The V end was cut by 3 bases, the J end by 2 bases, with 6 bases between. As DNA, the CDR3 is TGCAGTGCTAGCGCCCTCACAGATACGCAGTATTTT. As protein: CSASALTDTQYF.

The sample holds a few counts of this clonotype. The chain combines TRBV3-1 with TRBJ1-1; unclear D gene. The CDR3 is 13 residues long. V shed 4 bases and J shed 4 bases, with 10 bases lying between them. Germline V gene lookup returns CDR1 LGHDT and CDR2 YNNKEL (reference sequence). CDR3 in DNA: TGTGCCAGCAGCCCCCCCATGGGCACTGAAGCTTTCTTT. This translates into CASSPPMGTEAFF.

The chain uses TRBV9 and TRBJ2-2; tentatively, D is TRBD2 (6 bases). CDR3 length equals 15 residues. The V end lost 3 bases, the J end lost 4 bases, and 13 bases lay between the germline ends. Germline V lookup: CDR1 SGDLS, CDR2 YYNGEE. DNA of the CDR3: TGTGCCAGCAGCGAGGAGGGATTATCCACCGGGGAGCTGTTTTTT. Protein: CASSEEGLSTGELFF.

This clonotype was detected only a few times. The chain employs TRBV20-1 and TRBJ2-3, with D perhaps TRBD2 (5 bases). Trimming removed 3 bases at V and 1 base at J, with 8 bases between. The germline CDR1 and CDR2 sequences are DFQATT and SNEGSKA (reference sequence). The CDR3 extends over 13 amino acids. The CDR3 spells CSASSGGTDTQYF. CDR3 coding DNA: TGCAGTGCTAGTTCCGGGGGCACAGATACGCAGTATTTT.

This clonotype was counted a few times. The chain employs TRBV14 and TRBJ1-1; D call uncertain. The germline gives CDR1 SGHDN, CDR2 FVKESK. V lost 1 base, J lost 0 bases, and 12 bases lay in between. This CDR3 contains 16 residues. The CDR3 loop is CASSQGVPRMNTEAFF. The CDR3 DNA is TGTGCCAGCAGCCAAGGAGTACCCCGAATGAACACTGAAGCTTTCTTT.

This clonotype was observed a handful of times. This rearrangement joins TRBV7-2 to TRBJ2-7; 14 nucleotides match TRBD2. CDR1 and CDR2 from the germline V gene are SGHTA and FQGNSA. CDR3 length: 17 amino acids. The V segment lost 6 bases and the J segment 2 bases; nucleotides outside the gene matches: 9. The CDR3 loop reads CASSPPSTSGRAYEQYF. The CDR3 DNA sequence: TGTGCCAGCAGTCCCCCGTCGACTAGCGGGAGGGCCTACGAGCAGTACTTC.

This clonotype has more than one count but fewer than ten. V is TRBV28 and J is TRBJ2-5; D is perhaps TRBD1 (5 bases). Trimming pared 5 bases from V and 1 base from J, leaving 11 bases between. The length of the CDR3 is 14 residues. Germline CDR1 and CDR2: MDHEN and SYDVKM. CDR3 coding DNA: TGTGCCAGCAGTCACACAGGCCCCCAAGAGACCCAGTACTTC. Protein: CASSHTGPQETQYF.

This clonotype was detected a few times. The chain recombines TRBV20-1 with TRBJ2-2, with D perhaps given as TRBD1 or TRBD2 (5 bases each). Trimming removed 0 bases from V and 0 bases from J, with 14 bases in between. Germline CDR1 is DFQATT and CDR2 is SNEGSKA (reference sequence). This CDR3 contains 17 residues. The CDR3: CSARDRSWDANTGELFF. In DNA, the CDR3 is TGCAGTGCTAGAGATCGGTCGTGGGACGCGAACACCGGGGAGCTGTTTTTT.

This clonotype was counted between two and nine times. This rearrangement joins TRBV9 to TRBJ2-1; possibly TRBD1 or TRBD2 for D (5 bases each). Trimming took 3 bases from V and 6 from J, leaving 22 bases between them. The germline V gene encodes CDR1 SGDLS and CDR2 YYNGEE. The CDR3 length is 17 residues. The CDR3 DNA is TGTGCCAGCAGCGGATTTGCCGGGACCTTTTTATCCAATGAGCAGTTCTTC. The encoded protein is CASSGFAGTFLSNEQFF. The whole variable domain, filled in from reference TRBV9 and TRBJ2-1, reads DSGVTQTPKHLITATGQRVTLRCSPRSGDLSVYWYQQSLDQGLQFLIQYYNGEERAKGNILERFSAQQFPDLHSELNLSSLELGDSALYFCASSGFAGTFLSNEQFFGPGTRLTVL.

This clonotype was picked up a small number of times. V usage is TRBV7-2 and J usage is TRBJ2-1, with TRBD2 matching 12 bases. CDR3 length: 17 amino acids. V dropped 6 bases and J dropped 6; count of bases not matched to a gene: 12. CDR1 and CDR2 from the germline V gene are SGHTA and FQGNSA. The CDR3 region is CASRIKNLAGGSNEQFF. As DNA, the CDR3 is TGTGCCAGCAGGATAAAGAACCTAGCGGGAGGGAGCAATGAGCAGTTCTTC.

The rearrangement links TRBV20-1 to TRBJ2-5; the D is unclear. V shed 8 bases and J shed 4 bases, with 11 bases lying between them. The germline CDR1 and CDR2 sequences are DFQATT and SNEGSKA (reference sequence). The CDR3 length is 11 residues. The CDR3 spells CSSLVRETQYF. CDR3 bases: TGCAGTAGTCTAGTTCGAGAGACCCAGTACTTC.

The rearrangement uses TRBV6-2 or TRBV6-3 and TRBJ2-7; the match to TRBD2 covers 8 bases. There are 15 residues in the CDR3. V was clipped by 8 bases and J by 3 bases; unmatched bases: 12. CDR1 MNHEY and CDR2 SVGEGT come from the germline V gene. CDR3 DNA sequence: TGTGCCAGCCGCGAACGAGCGGGAGTCTTCTACGAGCAGTACTTC. Translated, it gives CASRERAGVFYEQYF.

The V gene is TRBV4-3, the J gene TRBJ2-6; 12 positions agree with TRBD1. Per the germline V gene, CDR1 is LGHNA and CDR2 is YSLEER. This CDR3 has 18 amino acids. After removal of 1 base from V and 0 bases from J, the junction contained 1 base not matched to a gene. In DNA, the CDR3 is TGCGCCAGCAGCCAAGGGGGACAGGGGGCCTCTGGGGCCAACGTCCTGACTTTC. Translating gives CASSQGGQGASGANVLTF.

In its sample, this clonotype was seen many times. The J gene is TRBJ2-2, the V gene TRBV12-3 or TRBV12-4; the D call may be TRBD1 or TRBD2 (5 bases each). The V end lost 6 bases, the J end lost 4 bases, and 12 bases lay between the germline ends. The CDR3 is 14 amino acids. The CDR3 region has the DNA TGTGCCAGCAGACTACCTGGGGGCACCGGGGAGCTGTTTTTT. As protein: CASRLPGGTGELFF.

V gene TRBV7-6 combines with J gene TRBJ2-5, with 10 bases matching TRBD1. This CDR3 region has 14 residues. V trimming: 8 bases; J trimming: 4 bases; junction bases outside the gene matches: 7. CDR1 is SGHVS and CDR2 is FNYEAQ in the germline V gene. The CDR3 is CASRGTGAIETQYF. The CDR3 DNA reads as TGTGCCAGCCGCGGGACAGGGGCTATAGAGACCCAGTACTTC. Full variable domain (rest looked up from reference TRBV7-6 and TRBJ2-5): GAGVSQSPRYKVTKRGQDVALRCDPISGHVSLYWYRQALGQGPEFLTYFNYEAQQDKSGLPNDRFSAERPEGSISTLTIQRTEQRDSAMYRCASRGTGAIETQYFGPGTRLLVL.

This clonotype was observed a handful of times. The CDR3 DNA sequence: TGTGCCAGCAGCCCCCGGGCCGTACGGGAGACCCAGTACTTC. Protein sequence: CASSPRAVRETQYF. The V call is TRBV7-6, the J call TRBJ2-5, with unresolved D. Germline CDR1 SGHVS, CDR2 FNYEAQ. The CDR3 is 14 amino acids. The ends were cut back, 5 bases at V and 5 bases at J, with 15 bases in the middle.

Only a few counts were recorded for this clonotype. The chain employs TRBV7-2 and TRBJ2-3; 14 bases match TRBD2. The germline V gene encodes CDR1 SGHTA and CDR2 FQGNSA. J lost 6 bases, V lost 5 bases, and 13 bases had no gene match. The CDR3 loop spans 18 amino acids. CDR3 protein: CASSLGTSGRTVTDTQYF. The CDR3 region has the DNA TGTGCCAGCAGCCTCGGGACTAGCGGGAGAACGGTTACGGATACGCAGTATTTT. The full variable domain, completed using reference TRBV7-2 and TRBJ2-3, is GAGVSQSPSNKVTEKGKDVELRCDPISGHTALYWYRQSLGQGLEFLIYFQGNSAPDKSGLPSDRFSAERTGGSVSTLTIQRTQQEDSAVYLCASSLGTSGRTVTDTQYFGPGTRLTVL.

The V call is TRBV30, the J call TRBJ2-3; D unresolved. Per germline, CDR1 GTSNPN and CDR2 SVGIG (reference sequence). The CDR3 is 12 amino acids. Deletions cut 0 bases from V and 4 bases from J, with 5 bases between. In DNA form, the CDR3 reads TGTGCCTGGAGTGTAGGCTCAGATACGCAGTATTTT. It yields the protein CAWSVGSDTQYF.